The 23 T cell receptor beta chains presented below share a single source sample, sequenced in a study of T cells in Graves' hyperthyroidism and ophthalmopathy. Amplified TCR beta CDR3 regions came from RNA transcripts. TCR CDR3 regions were first amplified by RT-PCR with HTBI primers. From the multiplex PCR reads, TCRdb called clonotypes with MiXCR, one entry per CDR3 protein. The sample includes some 530,000 distinct CDR3 sequences, about 20% seen only once; the top ten take around 47%. The sample comprised blood. The receptors come from a woman between 70 and 85 years old with Graves' ophthalmopathy.

The DNA for the CDR3 is TGTGCCAGTAGTCGTAACAGGGGATACGAGCAGTACTTC. This translates into CASSRNRGYEQYF. The chain links TRBV19 to TRBJ2-7; TRBD1 matches 7 bases. V gave up 5 bases and J gave up 4 bases; unmatched junction bases: 5. This CDR3 region has 13 residues. CDR1 LNHDA and CDR2 SQIVND come from the germline V gene (reference sequence).

This clonotype has a handful of counts. The chain is built from TRBV7-9 and TRBJ1-2; possibly TRBD1 for D (6 bases). Germline-derived CDR1 and CDR2 are SEHNR and FQNEAQ (reference sequence). V was pared by 5 bases and J by 8 bases, with 12 bases between. This CDR3 contains 12 residues. The CDR3 reads CASSPGEEGYTF. CDR3 bases: TGTGCCAGCAGCCCAGGGGAGGAAGGCTACACCTTC. The whole variable domain, filled in from reference TRBV7-9 and TRBJ1-2, reads DTGVSQNPRHKITKRGQNVTFRCDPISEHNRLYWYRQTLGQGPEFLTYFQNEAQLEKSRLLSDRFSAERPKGSFSTLEIQRTEQGDSAMYLCASSPGEEGYTFGSGTRLTVV.

The genes are TRBV7-3 and TRBJ1-1; a possible D gene is TRBD1 (5 bases). Germline loops: CDR1 SGHTA, CDR2 FQGTGA. This CDR3 is 13 amino acids long. V was shortened by 5 bases and J by 6 bases, with 13 bases between the two germline ends. In nucleotides, the CDR3 is TGTGCCAGCAGCCATTGGGGCGGACCTGAAGCTTTCTTT. It is translated as CASSHWGGPEAFF.

The chain has TRBV7-2 and TRBJ2-7; 8 bases are shared with TRBD1. The CDR3 extends over 15 amino acids. With V trimmed by 5 bases and J by 7 bases, 13 bases remained unmatched. In germline, CDR1 is SGHTA, CDR2 FQGNSA. CDR3 sequence: CASSKSGTGSGEQYF. The DNA of the CDR3 is TGTGCCAGCAGCAAATCCGGGACAGGATCGGGGGAGCAGTACTTC.

The chain is built from TRBV6-1 and TRBJ1-2; 10 bases map to TRBD1. Germline loops: CDR1 MNHNS, CDR2 SASEGT. There are 13 residues in the CDR3. V was clipped by 7 bases and J by 5 bases; unmatched bases: 4. In DNA form, the CDR3 reads TGTGCCAGCACCCCGGGACAGGGGTATGGCTACACCTTC. Its protein is CASTPGQGYGYTF.

The chain uses TRBV12-3 or TRBV12-4 and TRBJ2-3, with 8 bases identical to TRBD2. The CDR3 runs to 17 residues. V gave up 7 bases and J gave up 0 bases; unmatched junction bases: 12. CDR3 sequence reads: CASIRPPAGDSTDTQYF. As DNA, the CDR3 is TGTGCCAGCATCCGGCCACCAGCGGGAGACAGCACAGATACGCAGTATTTT.

This clonotype was recorded a few times. This CDR3 is CASSFKGTGGYSNQPQHF. CDR3 DNA: TGTGCCAGCAGTTTTAAGGGGACAGGGGGCTATAGCAATCAGCCCCAGCATTTT. The chain is built from TRBV12-3 or TRBV12-4 and TRBJ1-5; 12 bases are a match to TRBD1. This CDR3 has 18 residues. V shed 3 bases and J 0 bases; nucleotides not matched to a gene: 6.

The rearrangement joins TRBV2 to TRBJ1-2, with a tentative D call TRBD1 (6 bases). CDR3 size: 14 residues. Germline V gene sequence: CDR1 SNHLY, CDR2 FYNNEI. The V and J ends lost 3 bases and 5 bases respectively, with 13 bases between them. In DNA, the CDR3 is TGTGCCAGCAGTGAGGTGCAGGGGCAATATGGCTACACCTTC. Encoded protein: CASSEVQGQYGYTF.

The chain links TRBV7-3 to TRBJ2-3; D unclear. There are 14 residues in the CDR3. CDR1 and CDR2 from the germline V gene are SGHTA and FQGTGA. V gave up 2 bases and J gave up 8 bases, with 14 bases separating them. The CDR3 spells CASSLSPAIATQYF. CDR3 nucleotide sequence: TGTGCCAGCAGCTTATCCCCGGCTATCGCTACGCAGTATTTT.

This clonotype came up a few times. V is TRBV5-1 and J is TRBJ2-2; TRBD2 matches at 13 bases. V dropped 3 bases and J dropped 5; count of bases not matched to a gene: 7. This CDR3 region has 17 residues. Germline assignment: CDR1 SGHRS and CDR2 YFSETQ. The CDR3 protein is CASSSGLAGVWTGELFF. CDR3 nucleotide sequence: TGCGCCAGCAGCTCCGGACTAGCGGGAGTGTGGACCGGGGAGCTGTTTTTT.

This clonotype was seen a handful of times. This sequence joins TRBV7-6 and TRBJ2-6, with unresolved D. The length of the CDR3 is 18 residues. Trimming took 5 bases from V and 2 from J, leaving 19 bases between them. CDR1 and CDR2 from the germline V gene are SGHVS and FNYEAQ. CDR3 in DNA: TGTGCCAGCAGCCTTATCTTTGACGCCCGACCTGGGGCCAACGTCCTGACTTTC. Translated, it gives CASSLIFDARPGANVLTF.

This clonotype came up many times. The DNA of the CDR3 is TGTGCCAGCAACCGGGGGACAACTAGCACAGATACGCAGTATTTT. Translating it yields CASNRGTTSTDTQYF. The chain is built from TRBV12-3 or TRBV12-4 and TRBJ2-3; D may correspond to TRBD1 or TRBD2 (6 bases each). Trimming shortened V by 7 bases and J by 0 bases, and 14 bases separated the two germline ends. This CDR3 is 15 amino acids long.

J is TRBJ2-2 and V is TRBV30; D ambiguous. V lost 3 bases to trimming and J lost 6 bases, with 5 bases between them. Germline lookup yields CDR1 GTSNPN and CDR2 SVGIG (reference sequence). The CDR3 has 11 residues. This CDR3 is CAWRLSGELFF. Written as DNA, the CDR3 is TGTGCCTGGAGACTCTCCGGGGAGCTGTTTTTT. The variable domain in full, with the rest retrieved from reference TRBV30 and TRBJ2-2, is SQTIHQWPATLVQPVGSPLSLECTVEGTSNPNLYWYRQAAGRGLQLLFYSVGIGQISSEVPQNLSASRPQDRQFILSSKKLLLSDSGFYLCAWRLSGELFFGEGSRLTVL.

This chain joins TRBV20-1 and TRBJ2-2, with D possibly being TRBD2 (7 bases). Looked up from germline, CDR1 is DFQATT and CDR2 is SNEGSKA (reference sequence). This CDR3 is built from 15 residues. The V and J ends lost 1 base and 4 bases respectively, with 13 bases between them. For the CDR3, the DNA is TGCAGTGCTAGAGGGGGGGCTAGCGGCACCGGGGAGCTGTTTTTT. It translates to CSARGGASGTGELFF.

The chain carries TRBV9 and TRBJ2-3; D is ambiguous. This CDR3 has 14 residues. Per germline, CDR1 SGDLS and CDR2 YYNGEE. With 0 bases removed from V and 2 bases from J, the gap between germline ends came to 7 bases. CDR3 nucleotides: TGTGCCAGCAGCGTAGTGTGGAACACAGATACGCAGTATTTT. Amino acids: CASSVVWNTDTQYF.

This clonotype has just a few counts. The V and J genes are TRBV27 and TRBJ2-7; 8 positions agree with TRBD1. In germline, CDR1 is MNHEY, CDR2 SMNVEV (reference sequence). The V segment lost 4 bases and the J segment 0 bases; nucleotides outside the gene matches: 8. The CDR3 is 16 amino acids. The CDR3 loop reads CASSSLGQESSYEQYF. The DNA for the CDR3 is TGTGCCAGCAGTTCGCTGGGACAGGAGAGCTCCTACGAGCAGTACTTC.

The table lists this clonotype with many counts. The chain recombines TRBV18 with TRBJ2-3; D not certain. Per the germline V gene, CDR1 is KGHSH and CDR2 is LQKENI. CDR3 length: 16 residues. V was clipped by 0 bases and J by 4 bases, with 14 bases between them. The DNA for the CDR3 is TGTGCCAGCTCACCACCGATCCAGTTTGGCCCAGATACGCAGTATTTT. This translates into CASSPPIQFGPDTQYF.

This chain links TRBV5-1 with TRBJ2-3; no reliable D call. The V gene lost 0 bases and the J gene lost 1 base, with 9 bases spanning the gap. The V gene's germline CDR1 is SGHRS and CDR2 YFSETQ. The CDR3 extends over 15 amino acids. CDR3 sequence (DNA): TGCGCCAGCAGCTTGGCGGGCTCACGCACAGATACGCAGTATTTT. This encodes CASSLAGSRTDTQYF.

This chain connects TRBV7-2 to TRBJ1-4; D is ambiguous. The germline V gene has CDR1 SGHTA and CDR2 FQGNSA. The CDR3 has 15 residues. V lost 8 bases and J lost 7, with 20 bases in between. The CDR3 is CASGSSFGSGEKLFF. CDR3 nucleotide sequence: TGTGCCAGCGGCTCCAGTTTTGGTTCGGGTGAAAAACTGTTTTTT.

The chain recombines TRBV5-1 with TRBJ1-1; no reliable D call. The length of the CDR3 is 14 residues. The V and J ends lost 7 bases and 0 bases respectively, with 13 bases between them. CDR1 is SGHRS and CDR2 is YFSETQ in the germline V gene. DNA of the CDR3: TGCGCCAGCTCTATAGACGTGGTGAACACTGAAGCTTTCTTT. This gives the protein CASSIDVVNTEAFF.

This clonotype was detected ten times or more. The rearrangement links TRBV28 to TRBJ2-7; 7 bases align to TRBD2. CDR3 size: 16 residues. The germline CDR1 and CDR2 sequences are MDHEN and SYDVKM. The V segment lost 2 bases and the J segment 9 bases; nucleotides outside the gene matches: 16. DNA of the CDR3: TGTGCCAGCAGTTTACCCCGATTGGCAGGAGGCGGGAGGCAGTACTTC. Protein: CASSLPRLAGGGRQYF.

The J gene is TRBJ1-2, the V gene TRBV15; D is perhaps TRBD1 (5 bases). The CDR3 extends over 14 amino acids. Per the germline V gene, CDR1 is LNHNV and CDR2 is YYDKDF (reference sequence). The germline V and J ends were trimmed by 2 bases and 5 bases, with 12 bases remaining between them. CDR3 sequence: CATSRSEGFYGYTF. For the CDR3, the DNA is TGTGCCACCAGCAGATCCGAGGGGTTTTATGGCTACACCTTC.

The rearrangement joins TRBV28 to TRBJ2-7, with 7 bases fitting TRBD1. Unmatched junction bases numbered 15, after V lost 4 bases and J lost 9 bases. The CDR3 is 15 residues long. Germline loops: CDR1 MDHEN, CDR2 SYDVKM. CDR3 sequence: CASSSRGHSPTRQYF. As DNA, the CDR3 is TGTGCCAGCAGTTCAAGGGGGCATTCCCCTACGCGGCAGTACTTC. The variable domain in full, with the rest retrieved from reference TRBV28 and TRBJ2-7, is DVKVTQSSRYLVKRTGEKVFLECVQDMDHENMFWYRQDPGLGLRLIYFSYDVKMKEKGDIPEGYSVSREKKERFSLILESASTNQTSMYLCASSSRGHSPTRQYFGPGTRLTVT.